This TCR beta chain was sequenced during a study of blood T cells in healthy people across ages. Study findings and constraints: There was no known CMV status for donors, so expanded clonotype changes were possibly confounded.

Notes on this clonotype: Its antigen is unidentified.

Russia was home to the donors, healthy Caucasian individuals aged roughly 6 to 90. It was about 9.4 milliliters of peripheral blood that were drawn from each donor. Primers used in a second PCR of about 7 to 11 cycles were a sample-barcoded 5' primer and a J-beta primer mix. MiXCR was run by TCRdb on the 5' RACE reads, yielding one entry per CDR3 protein. The sample has approximately 1,100,000 distinct CDR3 sequences; roughly 45% are singletons. This CDR3 contains 14 residues. With 2 bases removed from V and 7 bases from J, the gap between germline ends came to 14 bases. Germline CDR1 and CDR2: LGHDT and YNNKEL (reference sequence).

This sequence was found in a woman aged 55-70 years in good health. Sample: blood. The chain is built from TRBV3-1 and TRBJ1-2; possible D gene TRBD1, 5 bases. The DNA of the CDR3 is TGTGCCAGCAGCCAAAGGGGCCAGTTCCGTGGCTACACCTTC. Translating gives CASSQRGQFRGYTF.